Sequencing of this T cell receptor (beta chain) was carried out in a study of blood T cell repertoires in COVID-19. Study summary: Acute-phase and convalescent COVID-19 samples originated in the United States, Italy and Spain. Nucleic acid was either cDNA or gDNA, and it came from T cells, B-cell-depleted T cells, or PBMCs.

This clone is a singleton in its sample. V lost 3 bases, J lost 10 bases, and 6 bases stayed unmatched. Germline CDR1 reads LGHDT; CDR2 reads YNNKEL (reference sequence). This CDR3 region has 14 residues. Study processing details: Amplification of reference gene primers was used by the study to estimate nucleated cell counts. Clones were sequenced by immunoSEQ multiplex PCR, and TCRdb holds only the in-frame ones, with some missing. The V and J calls and clone size come from that table; D and trimming were worked out from the DNA. The top ten hold around a fifth of the sample, which has tens of thousands of clones, roughly three quarters seen once.

The rearrangement links TRBV3-1 (or the pseudogene TRBV3-2) to TRBJ2-4, with 10 bases fitting TRBD1. This clonotype was sampled from a man between 65 and 85 years old with acute or convalescent COVID-19. The sequenced sample consisted of peripheral blood. The CDR3 region is CASSHPGQGRIQYF. The CDR3 nucleotides are TGTGCCAGCAGCCATCCGGGACAGGGGCGAATTCAGTACTTC.